This TCR beta chain was sequenced for a study of T cell responses to AZD1222 COVID-19 vaccine. General study findings and limits: Donors in the cohort were predominantly white British and more often female, and clonal diversity was possibly underestimated.

Clones were read by immunoSEQ multiplex PCR, and TCRdb kept only the in-frame ones, dropping some. The data contain fewer than 200,000 clones, 94% of them seen just once; the ten biggest clones take up 1.5% to 2%. As regards this clone: Its antigen is currently unknown.

Whether given at about 4 or about 12 weeks, second doses were pooled. The germline V and J ends were trimmed by 10 bases and 3 bases, with 10 bases remaining between them. The CDR3 is 12 residues long. The material was peripheral blood, obtained 28 days after the second AZD1222 dose. This TCR came from an adult who received the AZD1222 COVID-19 vaccine. This chain uses TRBV12-3 or TRBV12-4 with TRBJ1-5; D possibly corresponds to TRBD1 (5 bases). The DNA of the CDR3 is TGTGCCACCCGGGGGTACAATCAGCCCCAGCATTTT. Translated, it gives CATRGYNQPQHF.